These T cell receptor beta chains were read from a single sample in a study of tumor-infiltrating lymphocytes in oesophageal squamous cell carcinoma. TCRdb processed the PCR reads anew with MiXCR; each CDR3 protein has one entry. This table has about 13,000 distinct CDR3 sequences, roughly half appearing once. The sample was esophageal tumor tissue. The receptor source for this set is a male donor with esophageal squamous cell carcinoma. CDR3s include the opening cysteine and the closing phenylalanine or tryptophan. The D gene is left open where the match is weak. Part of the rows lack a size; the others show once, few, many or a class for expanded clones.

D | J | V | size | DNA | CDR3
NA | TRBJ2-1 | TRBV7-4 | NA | TGTGCCACCGCGTCCCGGCGGGAGCAGTTCTTC | CATASRREQFF
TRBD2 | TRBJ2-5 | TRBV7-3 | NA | TGTGCCAGCAGCCCCGGGACTAGCGGGGAGACCCAGTACTTC | CASSPGTSGETQYF
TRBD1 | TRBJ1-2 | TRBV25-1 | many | TGTGCCAGCAGTAAATGGGACAGGCTTTATGGCTACACCTTC | CASSKWDRLYGYTF
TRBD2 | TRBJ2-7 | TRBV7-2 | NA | TGTGCCAGCAGTTTCGCCGGGACTAGCATCGCCTACGAGCAGTACTTC | CASSFAGTSIAYEQYF
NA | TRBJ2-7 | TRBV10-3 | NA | TGTGCCATCAGTGCGGCAGGGGAGCAGTACTTC | CAISAAGEQYF
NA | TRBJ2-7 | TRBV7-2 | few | TGTGCCAGCAGTATTATAAGGACGGGAAGCTCCTACGAGCAGTACTTC | CASSIIRTGSSYEQYF
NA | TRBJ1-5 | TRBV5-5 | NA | TGTGCCAGCAGCTCCCGGGACGGCAATCAGCCCCAGCATTTT | CASSSRDGNQPQHF
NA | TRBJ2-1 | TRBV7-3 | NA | TGTGCCAGCAGCTATAAAGGGGGGACCTACAATGAGCAGTTCTTC | CASSYKGGTYNEQFF
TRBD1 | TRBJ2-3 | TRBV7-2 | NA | TGTGCCAGCACCCAAGGGGGGGGACAGGGAGGTGCAGATACGCAGTATTTT | CASTQGGGQGGADTQYF
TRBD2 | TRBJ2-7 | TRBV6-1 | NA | TGTGCCAGCAGTTACGATGGCGGGAGGTCCTACGAGCAGTACTTC | CASSYDGGRSYEQYF
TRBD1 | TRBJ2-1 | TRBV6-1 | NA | TGTGCCAGCAGTGTTGGGACAGGGGGCTCCTACAATGAGCAGTTCTTC | CASSVGTGGSYNEQFF
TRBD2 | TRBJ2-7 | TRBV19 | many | TGTGCCAGCACCCCGACCTGGGACTACTACGAGCAGTACTTC | CASTPTWDYYEQYF
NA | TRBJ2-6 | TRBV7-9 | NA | TGTGCCAGCAGCTTAGCAGGGGTCTCTGGGGCCAACGTCCTGACTTTC | CASSLAGVSGANVLTF
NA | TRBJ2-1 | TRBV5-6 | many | TGTGCCAGCAGCTTGGCCTGGGTAACACGCGATGAGCAGTTCTTC | CASSLAWVTRDEQFF
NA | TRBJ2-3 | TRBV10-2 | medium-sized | TGCGCCAGCAGTGTCGGAAGAAGCACAGATACGCAGTATTTT | CASSVGRSTDTQYF
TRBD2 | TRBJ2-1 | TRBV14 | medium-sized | TGTGCCAGCAGCCAAGAGTATCGACTAGCGTACTACAATGAGCAGTTCTTC | CASSQEYRLAYYNEQFF
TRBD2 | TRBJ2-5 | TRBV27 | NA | TGTGCCAGCAAGGCGGGGGGCCTTTTGAGGATGTGGGGGGAGACCCAGTACTTC | CASKAGGLLRMWGETQYF
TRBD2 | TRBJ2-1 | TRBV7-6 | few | TGTGCCAGCAGTTCCACTAGCGAAAGCTCCTACAATGAGCAGTTCTTC | CASSSTSESSYNEQFF
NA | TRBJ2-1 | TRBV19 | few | TGTGCCAGTAGTATAGGGACCGGCTACAATGAGCAGTTCTTC | CASSIGTGYNEQFF
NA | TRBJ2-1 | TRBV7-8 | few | TGTGCCATCAAGGGTGCGTCTCTCTCCTACAATGAGCAGTTCTTC | CAIKGASLSYNEQFF
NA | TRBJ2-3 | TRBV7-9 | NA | TGTGCCAGCAGCATGTTCACAGATACGCAGTATTTT | CASSMFTDTQYF
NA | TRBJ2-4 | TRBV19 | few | TGTGCCAGTAGTATGAACGGGTTACAAAACATTCAGTACTTC | CASSMNGLQNIQYF